Here is one T cell receptor (beta chain) with its context. These data originate in a study of T cell changes during pregnancy in multiple sclerosis. V lost 3 bases and J 1 base, leaving 4 bases between the germline ends. Germline V gene data show CDR1 as MNHEY and CDR2 as SMNVEV (reference sequence). This CDR3 is 13 amino acids long. The table came from immunoSEQ multiplex PCR; TCRdb's copy has only in-frame clones and leaves some out. The sample yields approximately 41,000 clones, 90% seen once. This receptor was obtained from a female donor with multiple sclerosis, enrolled in a pregnancy study. The input for sequencing was CD8+ T cells from peripheral blood mononuclear cells, taken in the first trimester of pregnancy. The chain links TRBV27 to TRBJ2-1; D is uncertain. CDR3 coding DNA: TGTGCCAGCAGTTTCCTGTCCTACAATGAGCAGTTCTTC. The encoded protein is CASSFLSYNEQFF.